These T cell receptor beta chains were read from a single sample in a study of spatial heterogeneity in lung cancer. TCRdb recomputed calls from the 5' RACE reads with MiXCR, one row per CDR3 protein. The profile shows around 110,000 distinct CDR3 sequences, about 12% of them singletons. This sample comprised PBMCs, obtained at follow-up. These receptors were taken from a male donor with early-stage non-small cell lung cancer. The CDR3 runs from the conserved cysteine through the conserved F or W. Each record gives: clone size, V gene, D gene, J gene, CDR3 DNA, CDR3 protein. The D gene is left open where the match is weak. Expanded clones are given a class, and other clones once, few, many or no size at all.

size: .; V: TRBV6-5; D: .; J: TRBJ2-1; DNA: TGTGCCAGCAGTATCTCGTTTCGGACACCCAATGAGCAGTTCTTC; CDR3: CASSISFRTPNEQFF
size: few; V: TRBV27; D: .; J: TRBJ1-1; DNA: TGTGCCAGCAGTACCCTTCCGGGACGGGGGGGAAACACTGAAGCTTTCTTT; CDR3: CASSTLPGRGGNTEAFF
size: .; V: TRBV7-9; D: .; J: TRBJ2-5; DNA: TGTGCCAGCAGGGTTATGGGGCCCCAAGAGACCCAGTACTTC; CDR3: CASRVMGPQETQYF
size: .; V: TRBV20-1; D: .; J: TRBJ2-3; DNA: TGCAGTGCTAGCCACCAGAGATCGAGTTCGGATACGCAGTATTTT; CDR3: CSASHQRSSSDTQYF
size: .; V: TRBV20-1; D: TRBD1; J: TRBJ1-1; DNA: TGCAGTGCTAGAGATACGGGACAGGGACCTTTAACTTTCTTT; CDR3: CSARDTGQGPLTFF
size: few; V: TRBV5-1; D: .; J: TRBJ1-6; DNA: TGCGCCAGCAGCTTGGAGGCAGTATCTTCACCCCTCCACTTT; CDR3: CASSLEAVSSPLHF
size: few; V: TRBV9; D: .; J: TRBJ2-7; DNA: TGTGCCAGCAGCCCGGCAGGAGCTCCCTACGAGCAGTACTTC; CDR3: CASSPAGAPYEQYF
size: .; V: TRBV2; D: .; J: TRBJ1-1; DNA: TGTGCCAGCAGTCTAAGCTTGGACCGGGGCACTGAAGCTTTCTTT; CDR3: CASSLSLDRGTEAFF
size: many; V: TRBV9; D: .; J: TRBJ2-7; DNA: TGTGCCAGCAGCGTAAGGTTCGGATACGAGCAGTACTTC; CDR3: CASSVRFGYEQYF
size: few; V: TRBV9; D: TRBD1; J: TRBJ2-1; DNA: TGTGCCAGCAGCTGGACAGGAAAGAGCTCCTACAATGAGCAGTTCTTC; CDR3: CASSWTGKSSYNEQFF
size: few; V: TRBV20-1; D: TRBD1; J: TRBJ1-5; DNA: TGCAGTGCTAGAGCCCGACAGGGATCCTATAGCAATCAGCCCCAGCATTTT; CDR3: CSARARQGSYSNQPQHF
size: .; V: TRBV15; D: .; J: TRBJ1-2; DNA: TGTGCCACCAGCATCTCTACACGCGGTAACTATGGCTACACCTTC; CDR3: CATSISTRGNYGYTF
size: .; V: TRBV11-3; D: .; J: TRBJ2-6; DNA: TGTGCCAGCAGCTTAGACAGCCGACTTGGGGCCAACGTCCTGACTTTC; CDR3: CASSLDSRLGANVLTF
size: .; V: TRBV7-2; D: TRBD1; J: TRBJ2-3; DNA: TGTGCCAGCCACAAGGGACAGAGCACAGATACGCAGTATTTT; CDR3: CASHKGQSTDTQYF
size: few; V: TRBV3-1; D: .; J: TRBJ1-5; DNA: TGTGCCAGCAGTCCCGCCCTTAATCAGCCCCAGCATTTT; CDR3: CASSPALNQPQHF
size: .; V: TRBV18; D: .; J: TRBJ1-5; DNA: TGTGCCAGCTCACCAGACGTGAGCAATCAGCCCCAGCATTTT; CDR3: CASSPDVSNQPQHF
size: .; V: TRBV20-1; D: .; J: TRBJ2-6; DNA: TGCAGTGCTCTTATCCGCTCTGGGGCCAACGTCCCGACTTTC; CDR3: CSALIRSGANVPTF
size: few; V: TRBV5-1; D: .; J: TRBJ1-1; DNA: TGCGCCAGCAGCATACCACAGGGGAACACTGAAGCTTTCTTT; CDR3: CASSIPQGNTEAFF
size: few; V: TRBV6-2/TRBV6-3; D: TRBD1; J: TRBJ1-5; DNA: TGTGCCAGCAGTCCCCGACGGCCAGGGGGTAGAAGCAATCAGCCCCAGCATTTT; CDR3: CASSPRRPGGRSNQPQHF
size: medium-sized; V: TRBV24-1; D: TRBD2; J: TRBJ2-1; DNA: TGTGCCACCAGTGATTTAAATTCGGGGGGGCGCAATGAGCAGTTCTTC; CDR3: CATSDLNSGGRNEQFF
size: many; V: TRBV24-1; D: .; J: TRBJ2-5; DNA: TGTGCCACCAGTGATGGACGGAGGAGAGAGACCCAGTACTTC; CDR3: CATSDGRRRETQYF